This T cell receptor (beta chain) was obtained from a study of shared clonotypes between healthy human individuals. The ends were cut back, 0 bases at V and 1 base at J, with 6 bases in the middle. The CDR3 totals 14 residues. Germline values: CDR1 LGHNA, CDR2 YSLEER. As defined, naive CD8 cells were CD45RO-negative and positively selected for CCR7, with terminally differentiated effector memory CD45RA+ cells excluded. The study ran the assay at deep level. Under the authors' procedure: Without quality scores, immunoSEQ junctional reads could not be filtered like full-length reads. The data were produced by immunoSEQ multiplex PCR, yet TCRdb's version contains in-frame clones alone and is incomplete. V and J calls and clone size follow that table, whereas D and trimming were derived from the DNA. The table shows millions of clones, with approximately 94% occurring only once.

The chain couples TRBV4-3 to TRBJ2-5; D is ambiguous. This clonotype originated in a man between 18 and 29 years old in good health. The sample comprised naive CD8+ T cells sorted from blood. For the CDR3, the DNA is TGCGCCAGCAGCCAAGAAAACAGCCAAGAGACCCAGTACTTC. Amino acid sequence: CASSQENSQETQYF.